This T cell receptor beta chain was sequenced during a study of cytomegalovirus exposure and HLA in healthy donors. Overall study findings and caveats: Sequencing likely caused a cluster of highly shared sequence variants. It was assumed in the presence/absence analyses that sequencing depth was roughly uniform across donors.

PCR was performed using 60 Vbeta and 13 Jbeta primers. Sequenced by immunoSEQ multiplex PCR; TCRdb stores in-frame clones only, minus some. The profile shows about 180,000 clones, around 80% of them singletons. About this clone itself: Antigen specificity is unknown.

V was shortened by 3 bases and J by 0 bases, with 7 bases between the two germline ends. CDR1 and CDR2 from the germline V gene are SGHAT and FQNNGV. There are 14 residues in the CDR3. This sequence was found in a young woman in good health and CMV-seronegative. Sequenced: PBMCs. This chain connects TRBV11-2 to TRBJ2-3; possible D gene TRBD1, 6 bases. The CDR3 region is CASSFDRSTDTQYF. CDR3 in DNA: TGTGCCAGCAGCTTCGACAGGAGCACAGATACGCAGTATTTT.